One sample yielded the 30 T cell receptor beta chains listed below, sequenced in a study of T cell responses to AZD1222 COVID-19 vaccine. Some clones are missing from TCRdb's copy, which holds only in-frame ones; the method was immunoSEQ multiplex PCR. The table has roughly 150,000 clones, roughly 89% seen once. Sequenced material: peripheral blood, taken on day 0 of AZD1222 vaccination. These receptors were collected from an adult in good health.

The V call is TRBV7-2, the J call TRBJ2-3, with 9 nucleotides matching TRBD1. CDR3 size: 18 residues. Germline V gene lookup returns CDR1 SGHTA and CDR2 FQGNSA. The J segment lost 0 bases and the V segment lost 1 base, leaving 8 bases of the junction unmatched. Here the CDR3 DNA reads TGTGCCAGCAGCTTAGGATCCAGGGGACAGGGAAGCACAGATACGCAGTATTTT. Residues: CASSLGSRGQGSTDTQYF.

The V call is TRBV2, the J call TRBJ2-1; unclear D gene. V shed 4 bases and J shed 8 bases, with 6 bases lying between them. In germline, CDR1 is SNHLY, CDR2 FYNNEI. This CDR3 comprises 11 residues. CDR3 in DNA: TGTGCCAGCAGTGTAGGTTATGAGCAGTTCTTC. Its translation is CASSVGYEQFF.

The chain links TRBV3-1 (or the pseudogene TRBV3-2) to TRBJ1-2; D call uncertain. CDR3 length equals 13 residues. The V end lost 2 bases, the J end lost 8 bases, and 12 bases lay between the germline ends. Germline CDR1 reads LGHDT; CDR2 reads YNNKEL (reference sequence). Written as DNA, the CDR3 is TGTGCCAGCAGCCAACGGAACCGCTGGGGCTACACCTTC. The encoded protein is CASSQRNRWGYTF.

The chain has TRBV19 and TRBJ1-3; 7 bases fit TRBD1. This CDR3 is 15 amino acids long. With V trimmed by 7 bases and J by 3 bases, 9 bases remained unmatched. CDR1 is LNHDA and CDR2 is SQIVND in the germline V gene (reference sequence). The chain's CDR3 is CASTGTEVLGNTIYF. The CDR3 nucleotides read TGTGCCAGTACCGGGACAGAAGTCCTTGGAAACACCATATATTTT.

The rearrangement uses TRBV10-3 and TRBJ1-1; D not certain. CDR1 is ENHRY, CDR2 SYGVKD, per germline. The CDR3 contains 12 residues. V lost 2 bases and J lost 7, with 8 bases in between. The CDR3 reads CAISEGAVEAFF. Here the CDR3 DNA reads TGTGCCATCAGTGAGGGCGCGGTTGAAGCTTTCTTT.

The genes are TRBV27 and TRBJ2-3; possible D gene TRBD1, 6 bases. With 4 bases removed from V and 1 base from J, the gap between germline ends came to 12 bases. CDR3 size: 15 residues. The germline V gene has CDR1 MNHEY and CDR2 SMNVEV (reference sequence). This chain's CDR3 is CASSSWDTGTDTQYF. CDR3 nucleotides: TGTGCCAGCAGTTCTTGGGACACGGGCACAGATACGCAGTATTTT.

The V and J genes are TRBV12-5 and TRBJ1-5, with a possible D match to TRBD1 (6 bases). V was cut by 3 bases and J by 4 bases, with 10 bases left in between. Germline V CDR1 and CDR2: LGHNT, FRNRAP. CDR3 length: 14 amino acids. The CDR3 is CASGFGQPNQPQHF. CDR3 DNA: TGTGCTAGTGGTTTCGGACAGCCGAATCAGCCCCAGCATTTT.

V usage is TRBV7-9 and J usage is TRBJ1-3; 7 bases are a match to TRBD1. Germline CDR1 reads SEHNR; CDR2 reads FQNEAQ (reference sequence). The CDR3 loop spans 17 amino acids. V lost 4 bases, J lost 0 bases, and 9 bases stayed unmatched. The chain's CDR3 is CASSSIGGRSSGNTIYF. CDR3 DNA sequence: TGTGCCAGCAGCTCGATAGGGGGCCGGAGCTCTGGAAACACCATATATTTT.

The rearrangement uses TRBV6-2 or TRBV6-3 and TRBJ1-1; the D is unclear. CDR1 is MNHEY, CDR2 SVGEGT, per germline. The CDR3 has 16 residues. Between the trimmed V and J ends, which lost 2 bases and 4 bases, there was a span of 17 bases. CDR3 coding DNA: TGTGCCAGCAGTTACCCTCACGCAGAACGGGGCACTGAAGCTTTCTTT. It specifies CASSYPHAERGTEAFF.

In DNA, the CDR3 is TGTGCCAGTAGGGGACAGGGGTCGGGCCTAGCCAAAAACATTCAGTACTTC. This translates into CASRGQGSGLAKNIQYF. The J gene is TRBJ2-4, the V gene TRBV19; 10 nucleotides align to TRBD1. Germline assignment: CDR1 LNHDA and CDR2 SQIVND (reference sequence). This CDR3 region has 17 residues. The junction had 8 bases not matched to a gene; V was cut back by 6 bases and J by 0 bases.

The chain is built from TRBV12-3 or TRBV12-4 and TRBJ2-7, with D perhaps matching TRBD1 (6 bases). V shed 1 base and J shed 6 bases, with 10 bases lying between them. The CDR3 is 13 residues long. Here the CDR3 DNA reads TGTGCCAGCAGTTTAGGCAGGGGCTTCGAGCAGTACTTC. It encodes CASSLGRGFEQYF.

This clone appeared a single time. The V gene is TRBV7-3, the J gene TRBJ2-7, with D possibly being TRBD2 (6 bases). Germline values: CDR1 SGHTA, CDR2 FQGTGA. The CDR3 loop spans 13 amino acids. V lost 2 bases to trimming and J lost 5 bases, with 10 bases between them. As DNA, the CDR3 is TGTGCCAGCAGCTTAGGAGGGAGTAACGAGCAGTACTTC. Translated, it gives CASSLGGSNEQYF.

J is TRBJ2-1 and V is TRBV9; TRBD1 matches at 7 bases. The germline gives CDR1 SGDLS, CDR2 YYNGEE. The CDR3 extends over 16 amino acids. V dropped 0 bases and J dropped 0; count of bases not matched to a gene: 3. The CDR3 spells CASSVVQGLSYNEQFF. As DNA, the CDR3 is TGTGCCAGCAGCGTAGTACAGGGGCTCTCCTACAATGAGCAGTTCTTC.

The gene calls are TRBV18 and TRBJ2-7; D assignment may be TRBD1 or TRBD2 (5 bases each). The germline gives CDR1 KGHSH, CDR2 LQKENI. This CDR3 is built from 14 residues. V was cut by 6 bases and J by 4 bases, with 16 bases left in between. CDR3 sequence reads: CASSSGGGIYEQYF. Here the CDR3 DNA reads TGTGCCAGCTCGTCTGGGGGTGGTATTTACGAGCAGTACTTC.

The chain employs TRBV10-2 and TRBJ2-7, with D unclear. Germline V gene lookup returns CDR1 WSHSY and CDR2 SAAADI. The CDR3 runs to 14 residues. V lost 2 bases and J lost 3, with 11 bases in between. The CDR3 region has the DNA TGCGCCAGCAGTGAGCCCCGATTGAACTACGAGCAGTACTTC. This encodes CASSEPRLNYEQYF.

This CDR3 is CASRADRDSSYEQYF. Written as DNA, the CDR3 is TGCGCCAGCAGGGCCGACCGGGACAGCTCCTACGAGCAGTACTTC. The chain uses TRBV4-1 and TRBJ2-7; 7 positions agree with TRBD1. Unmatched junction bases numbered 8, after V lost 6 bases and J lost 0 bases. Germline-derived CDR1 and CDR2 are MGHRA and YSYEKL. The CDR3 length is 15 residues.

The chain links TRBV7-6 to TRBJ1-3; TRBD1 is a possible D gene (5 bases). The V and J ends lost 5 bases and 3 bases respectively, with 14 bases between them. This CDR3 spans 15 amino acids. The germline V gene has CDR1 SGHVS and CDR2 FNYEAQ. CDR3 loop: CASSRLGGGGNTIYF. The CDR3, as DNA: TGTGCCAGCAGCCGCCTGGGGGGGGGTGGAAACACCATATATTTT. The full variable domain, with the rest looked up from reference TRBV7-6 and TRBJ1-3, is GAGVSQSPRYKVTKRGQDVALRCDPISGHVSLYWYRQALGQGPEFLTYFNYEAQQDKSGLPNDRFSAERPEGSISTLTIQRTEQRDSAMYRCASSRLGGGGNTIYFGEGSWLTVV.

The chain recombines TRBV7-9 with TRBJ1-3, with a weak D call TRBD1 (6 bases). The CDR3 has 14 residues. Germline V lookup: CDR1 SEHNR, CDR2 FQNEAQ (reference sequence). Trimming shortened V by 5 bases and J by 0 bases, and 8 bases separated the two germline ends. DNA of the CDR3: TGTGCCAGCAGCACAGGGAGCTCTGGAAACACCATATATTTT. As protein: CASSTGSSGNTIYF.

This clone was found a few times. The chain recombines TRBV19 with TRBJ1-5; perhaps TRBD1 as D (6 bases). CDR3 length: 13 amino acids. Per the germline V gene, CDR1 is LNHDA and CDR2 is SQIVND (reference sequence). V was cut by 8 bases and J by 3 bases, with 11 bases left in between. CDR3: CASGGRNNQPQHF. CDR3 sequence (DNA): TGTGCCAGTGGGGGCAGGAACAATCAGCCCCAGCATTTT.

V is TRBV7-9 and J is TRBJ1-1; 10 bases fit TRBD1. This CDR3 is built from 15 residues. Germline lookup yields CDR1 SEHNR and CDR2 FQNEAQ (reference sequence). V lost 3 bases and J lost 1; bases outside the gene matches: 2. The CDR3 DNA sequence: TGTGCCAGCAGCTTCCGACAGGGGGCGAACACTGAAGCTTTCTTT. Translated, it gives CASSFRQGANTEAFF.

The genes are TRBV5-5 and TRBJ1-6; D gene unclear. The germline gives CDR1 SGHKS, CDR2 YYEKEE (reference sequence). This CDR3 comprises 16 residues. V lost 3 bases and J 3 bases, leaving 13 bases between the germline ends. This CDR3 reads CASSYGRTSYNSPLHF. The CDR3 nucleotides are TGTGCCAGCAGCTATGGACGGACGAGCTATAATTCACCCCTCCACTTT.

V is TRBV6-2 or TRBV6-3 and J is TRBJ2-1, with TRBD1 matching 7 bases. The CDR3 loop spans 16 amino acids. With V trimmed by 0 bases and J by 8 bases, 10 bases remained unmatched. Per the germline V gene, CDR1 is MNHEY and CDR2 is SVGEGT. The CDR3 is CASSYSGAGGADEQFF. The CDR3 DNA follows: TGTGCCAGCAGTTACTCAGGCGCAGGGGGAGCGGATGAGCAGTTCTTC.

The chain has TRBV4-3 and TRBJ1-1; 7 positions agree with TRBD1. In germline, CDR1 is LGHNA, CDR2 YSLEER. V lost 1 base to trimming and J lost 1 base; unmatched junction nucleotides: 3. The CDR3 contains 15 residues. This CDR3 reads CASSQVTGPNTEAFF. CDR3 coding DNA: TGCGCCAGCAGCCAAGTGACAGGGCCGAACACTGAAGCTTTCTTT.

The chain employs TRBV13 and TRBJ2-1, with D maybe TRBD1 (5 bases). The CDR3 totals 14 residues. V lost 0 bases and J 10 bases, leaving 13 bases between the germline ends. CDR1 is PRHDT, CDR2 FYEKMQ, per germline (reference sequence). CDR3 residues: CASSLGQGISEQFF. CDR3 sequence (DNA): TGTGCCAGCAGCTTAGGGCAGGGCATCTCGGAGCAGTTCTTC.

In DNA, the CDR3 is TGTGCCAGCAGTTACTCGACCCCGGCCACTGAAGCTTTCTTT. This gives the protein CASSYSTPATEAFF. The chain couples TRBV6-2 or TRBV6-3 to TRBJ1-1; D unresolved. The CDR3 length is 14 residues. In germline, CDR1 is MNHEY, CDR2 SVGEGT. With 0 bases removed from V and 4 bases from J, the gap between germline ends came to 9 bases.

This chain links TRBV6-5 with TRBJ1-2; D might be TRBD1 (6 bases). This CDR3 is 15 amino acids long. Germline CDR1 and CDR2: MNHEY and SVGAGI. V was cut by 0 bases and J by 6 bases, with 14 bases left in between. The CDR3 sequence is CASSYSPGADHGYTF. The CDR3 region has the DNA TGTGCCAGCAGTTACTCCCCAGGGGCTGATCATGGCTACACCTTC.

The V gene is TRBV11-2, the J gene TRBJ1-6; 10 nucleotides agree with TRBD1. The CDR3 consists of 16 residues. V shed 4 bases, J shed 7 bases, and the junction held 7 bases outside the gene matches. The germline CDR1 and CDR2 sequences are SGHAT and FQNNGV. In nucleotides, the CDR3 is TGTGCCAGCAGCTCACTCCAGGGACAGGGGAATTCACCCCTCCACTTT. Its protein is CASSSLQGQGNSPLHF.

The chain uses TRBV18 and TRBJ1-5; D gene ambiguous. Trimming shortened V by 5 bases and J by 2 bases, and 19 bases separated the two germline ends. The germline gives CDR1 KGHSH, CDR2 LQKENI. The CDR3 is 17 amino acids. This chain's CDR3 is CASSNDRGVRGNQPQHF. The CDR3, as DNA: TGTGCCAGCTCAAATGATCGCGGAGTTCGGGGCAATCAGCCCCAGCATTTT.

The CDR3 coding sequence is TGCGCCAGCAGCTTGGAGTTAGCGGAGCAGTACTTC. Its translation is CASSLELAEQYF. The chain couples TRBV5-1 to TRBJ2-7, with D perhaps matching TRBD2 (5 bases). V was trimmed by 0 bases and J by 7 bases, leaving 8 bases between them. From germline, CDR1 is SGHRS and CDR2 YFSETQ. The CDR3 contains 12 residues.

This clone was observed a few times. The V call is TRBV19, the J call TRBJ1-1, with 8 bases that match TRBD1. Germline loops: CDR1 LNHDA, CDR2 SQIVND (reference sequence). The CDR3 has 16 amino acids. Trimming removed 3 bases from V and 1 base from J; junction bases left unmatched: 7. CDR3 in amino acids: CASSIRTGYRNTEAFF. In DNA, the CDR3 is TGTGCCAGTAGTATCCGGACAGGGTATCGGAACACTGAAGCTTTCTTT. The variable domain in full, with the rest retrieved from reference TRBV19 and TRBJ1-1, is DGGITQSPKYLFRKEGQNVTLSCEQNLNHDAMYWYRQDPGQGLRLIYYSQIVNDFQKGDIAEGYSVSREKKESFPLTVTSAQKNPTAFYLCASSIRTGYRNTEAFFGQGTRLTVV.